This T cell receptor beta chain stems from a study of neoadjuvant anti-PD-1 for oral cavity cancer. Study background: Non-progressing patients received a fourth nivolumab dose near day 43, then surgery on days 50-56.

The data were produced by immunoSEQ multiplex PCR, yet TCRdb's version contains in-frame clones alone and is incomplete. The sample consists of 63,000 or so clones, roughly nine tenths of them appearing once. Trimming at V came to 8 bases and at J to 7 bases, leaving 11 bases not matched to a gene. The CDR3 has 15 amino acids. The V gene's germline CDR1 is MGHRA and CDR2 YSYEKL. Time point defined: after neoadjuvant nivolumab, at surgical resection. Cohort: HPV-negative, locally advanced oral cavity squamous cell carcinoma patients. The sequenced sample was PBMCs, obtained after nivolumab (anti-PD-1) treatment. This TCR was recovered from a person aged 35-79 years with oral cavity squamous cell carcinoma. The chain couples TRBV4-1 to TRBJ1-2; 12 bases match TRBD1. The CDR3 sequence: CASCPPGTGGFGYTF. In DNA, the CDR3 is TGCGCCAGCTGTCCCCCCGGGACAGGGGGCTTTGGCTACACCTTC.